Each of the 10 T cell receptor beta chains below was sequenced from the same sample in a study of Ad26.COV2.S vaccination and SARS-CoV-2 variants. Treatment specified: around 19 received Ad26.COV2.S at low or high dose, single or two shots; a few received placebo; per-sample allocation not given. Each sample was drawn 63 days after the first injection (of vaccine or placebo). Clones were sequenced by immunoSEQ multiplex PCR, and TCRdb holds only the in-frame ones, with some missing. The sample holds 350,000 to 500,000 clones; 80% to 95% are singletons and the top ten take roughly an eighth. Sequences were derived from peripheral blood, sampled in a trial of Ad26.COV2.S vaccine versus placebo. The receptors were gathered from a person aged 18 to 59 who received the Ad26.COV2.S COVID-19 vaccine or a placebo.

This sequence joins TRBV21-1 and TRBJ1-5; the table's D call of TRBD1 was not tested on the DNA. TRBV21-1 is termed a pseudogene. CDR3 length: 15 amino acids. CDR3: CASSPGQSDSQPQHF. DNA for the CDR3: TGTGCCAGCAGTCCGGGACAGTCAGACAGCCAGCCCCAGCATTTT.

This chain links TRBV28 with TRBJ2-7, with D unresolved. Trimming took 8 bases from V and 0 from J, leaving 5 bases between them. The CDR3 runs 11 residues. Germline V lookup: CDR1 MDHEN, CDR2 SYDVKM. CDR3 amino acids: CASGNSYEQYF. In DNA, the CDR3 is TGTGCCAGCGGTAACTCCTACGAGCAGTACTTC.

The chain carries TRBV28 and TRBJ1-5; unclear D gene. Trimming removed 2 bases at V and 3 bases at J, with 2 bases between. Germline V lookup: CDR1 MDHEN, CDR2 SYDVKM. The CDR3 runs to 12 residues. For the CDR3, the DNA is TGTGCCAGCAGTTTACCCAATCAGCCCCAGCATTTT. Translation gives CASSLPNQPQHF. Variable domain in full (rest from reference TRBV28 and TRBJ1-5): DVKVTQSSRYLVKRTGEKVFLECVQDMDHENMFWYRQDPGLGLRLIYFSYDVKMKEKGDIPEGYSVSREKKERFSLILESASTNQTSMYLCASSLPNQPQHFGDGTRLSIL.

The chain combines TRBV30 with TRBJ2-3; D may be TRBD1 (5 bases). The CDR3 covers 13 residues. With 5 bases removed from V and 0 bases from J, the gap between germline ends came to 9 bases. Germline V gene sequence: CDR1 GTSNPN, CDR2 SVGIG (reference sequence). CDR3 sequence reads: CAWGRTSTDTQYF. The CDR3 region has the DNA TGTGCCTGGGGTAGGACAAGCACAGATACGCAGTATTTT.

This clone was found once. This rearrangement joins TRBV4-2 to TRBJ1-4; no reliable D call. The V gene's germline CDR1 is LGHNA and CDR2 YNFKEQ. The CDR3 loop spans 14 amino acids. V was shortened by 1 base and J by 8 bases, with 11 bases between the two germline ends. The CDR3 nucleotides are TGTGCCAGCAGCCAAGGGGAGGGCGCCGAAAAACTGTTTTTT. This encodes CASSQGEGAEKLFF.

V usage is TRBV5-8 and J usage is TRBJ1-5, with D perhaps matching TRBD1 (5 bases). This CDR3 contains 14 residues. V was shortened by 2 bases and J by 1 base, with 7 bases between the two germline ends. Germline V gene lookup returns CDR1 SGHTS and CDR2 YDEGEE. CDR3 bases: TGTGCCAGCAGCTTTCGGGGCAGCAATCAGCCCCAGCATTTT. It translates to CASSFRGSNQPQHF.

V is TRBV6-5 and J is TRBJ1-4; D is possibly TRBD1 (5 bases). Trimming left V 7 bases short and J 7 bases short, with 13 bases between. CDR1 is MNHEY and CDR2 is SVGAGI in the germline V gene. The CDR3 covers 13 residues. The CDR3 protein is CASKRGEGEKLFF. The CDR3 coding sequence is TGTGCCAGCAAACGGGGGGAAGGTGAAAAACTGTTTTTT.

The chain joins TRBV4-3 to TRBJ2-7; D is perhaps TRBD2 (6 bases). This CDR3 region has 14 residues. Trimming pared 4 bases from V and 0 bases from J, leaving 10 bases between. CDR1 LGHNA and CDR2 YSLEER come from the germline V gene. The CDR3 sequence: CASSPARDSYEQYF. CDR3 nucleotide sequence: TGCGCCAGCAGCCCCGCGCGGGACTCCTACGAGCAGTACTTC.

The chain recombines TRBV11-2 with TRBJ1-4, with 10 bases fitting TRBD1. This CDR3 has 14 residues. V trimming: 6 bases; J trimming: 7 bases; junction bases outside the gene matches: 5. Germline CDR1 reads SGHAT; CDR2 reads FQNNGV. The CDR3 coding sequence is TGTGCCAGCAGGCTGGGACAGGGGCGTGAAAAACTGTTTTTT. It specifies CASRLGQGREKLFF.

The gene calls are TRBV25-1 and TRBJ2-1; 12 bases align to TRBD2. J was trimmed by 7 bases and V by 7 bases; bases with no gene match: 8. Germline CDR1 is MGHDK and CDR2 is SYGVNS. The CDR3 runs to 15 residues. The CDR3 bases are TGTGCCAGCAAAAGACCTGGACTAGCGGGAAATGAGCAGTTCTTC. It yields the protein CASKRPGLAGNEQFF.